A selection of T cell receptor beta chains follows, all from one sample in a study of blood T cell repertoires in COVID-19. Method: immunoSEQ multiplex PCR; TCRdb's copy keeps in-frame clones and lacks some. The data hold hundreds of thousands of clones, with roughly 85% observed a single time. The sequenced sample was peripheral blood. These receptors all stem from a woman in her twenties or thirties with active or convalescent COVID-19. CDR3s include the opening cysteine and the closing phenylalanine or tryptophan. The order of the fields is CDR3 protein, CDR3 DNA, V gene, J gene, CDR3 length, clone size, D gene. D genes are given only for firm matches. Expanded clones get a size class; other rows say once, few or many, or leave the size out.

cdr3_aa: CAISDDGTSGRKTDTQYF; cdr3_nt: TGTGCCATCAGTGACGATGGGACTAGCGGGAGGAAAACAGATACGCAGTATTTT; v_call: TRBV10-3; j_call: TRBJ2-3; cdr3_length: 18; clone_size: -; d_call: TRBD2
cdr3_aa: CASSIEGGRNPYEQYF; cdr3_nt: TGTGCCAGTAGTATAGAAGGGGGTAGGAACCCCTACGAGCAGTACTTC; v_call: TRBV19; j_call: TRBJ2-7; cdr3_length: 16; clone_size: -; d_call: -
cdr3_aa: CASSSQGAGQPQHF; cdr3_nt: TGCGCCAGCAGCTCACAGGGGGCTGGTCAGCCCCAGCATTTT; v_call: TRBV5-1; j_call: TRBJ1-5; cdr3_length: 14; clone_size: -; d_call: TRBD1
cdr3_aa: CASSQEQGYSNQPQHF; cdr3_nt: TGCGCCAGCAGCCAGGAACAGGGGTATAGCAATCAGCCCCAGCATTTT; v_call: TRBV4-1; j_call: TRBJ1-5; cdr3_length: 16; clone_size: once; d_call: TRBD1
cdr3_aa: CASSTGQGIISGANVLTF; cdr3_nt: TGTGCCAGCAGCACGGGACAGGGGATCATATCTGGGGCCAACGTCCTGACTTTC; v_call: TRBV11-2; j_call: TRBJ2-6; cdr3_length: 18; clone_size: -; d_call: TRBD1
cdr3_aa: CASIEQGVSTGELFF; cdr3_nt: TGTGCCAGCATTGAGCAGGGGGTTAGCACCGGGGAGCTGTTTTTT; v_call: TRBV2; j_call: TRBJ2-2; cdr3_length: 15; clone_size: -; d_call: TRBD1
cdr3_aa: CSARSNNEQFF; cdr3_nt: TGCAGTGCTAGATCCAACAATGAGCAGTTCTTC; v_call: TRBV20-1; j_call: TRBJ2-1; cdr3_length: 11; clone_size: -; d_call: -
cdr3_aa: CASSNRQATRPGANVLTF; cdr3_nt: TGTGCCAGCAGCAACCGACAGGCCACTCGACCCGGGGCCAACGTCCTGACTTTC; v_call: TRBV3-1/TRBV3-2; j_call: TRBJ2-6; cdr3_length: 18; clone_size: -; d_call: -
cdr3_aa: CASSQDFSEDEQFF; cdr3_nt: TGTGCCAGCAGCCAAGACTTCTCAGAGGATGAGCAGTTCTTC; v_call: TRBV3-1/TRBV3-2; j_call: TRBJ2-1; cdr3_length: 14; clone_size: -; d_call: -
cdr3_aa: CASSLPSRVGTEAFF; cdr3_nt: TGTGCCAGCAGCTTGCCCTCTCGGGTGGGCACTGAAGCTTTCTTT; v_call: TRBV5-4; j_call: TRBJ1-1; cdr3_length: 15; clone_size: -; d_call: -
cdr3_aa: CASMWYSGGDQETQYF; cdr3_nt: TGTGCCAGCATGTGGTATAGCGGGGGGGACCAAGAGACCCAGTACTTC; v_call: TRBV27; j_call: TRBJ2-5; cdr3_length: 16; clone_size: -; d_call: TRBD2
cdr3_aa: CASSLSNAGGYGYTF; cdr3_nt: TGTGCCAGCAGCTTGAGCAATGCTGGGGGGTATGGCTACACCTTC; v_call: TRBV5-4; j_call: TRBJ1-2; cdr3_length: 15; clone_size: -; d_call: -
cdr3_aa: CASNDRGQREKLFF; cdr3_nt: TGTGCCAGTAACGACAGGGGGCAACGAGAAAAACTGTTTTTT; v_call: TRBV19; j_call: TRBJ1-4; cdr3_length: 14; clone_size: -; d_call: TRBD1
cdr3_aa: CASSSTGFQNEKLFF; cdr3_nt: TGTGCCAGCAGTTCTACAGGGTTCCAAAATGAAAAACTGTTTTTT; v_call: TRBV6-5; j_call: TRBJ1-4; cdr3_length: 15; clone_size: -; d_call: -
cdr3_aa: CASRGGAAYLAGHSFF; cdr3_nt: TGTGCCAGCAGGGGGGGGGCAGCCTACCTAGCGGGACATTCTTTCTTC; v_call: TRBV27; j_call: TRBJ2-1; cdr3_length: 16; clone_size: -; d_call: TRBD2
cdr3_aa: CASSPPTSENPYEQYF; cdr3_nt: TGTGCCAGCTCACCACCGACTAGCGAGAACCCCTACGAGCAGTACTTC; v_call: TRBV18; j_call: TRBJ2-7; cdr3_length: 16; clone_size: -; d_call: TRBD2
cdr3_aa: CATSREPVLAGPFGQFF; cdr3_nt: TGTGCCACCAGCAGAGAGCCTGTACTAGCGGGACCCTTCGGGCAGTTCTTC; v_call: TRBV15; j_call: TRBJ2-1; cdr3_length: 17; clone_size: -; d_call: TRBD2
cdr3_aa: CASSRTAGDGYTF; cdr3_nt: TGTGCCAGCAGCCGGACGGCCGGGGATGGCTACACCTTC; v_call: TRBV5-6; j_call: TRBJ1-2; cdr3_length: 13; clone_size: once; d_call: -
cdr3_aa: CASSLEQAHSGANVLTF; cdr3_nt: TGTGCCAGCAGCTTAGAACAGGCCCACTCTGGGGCCAACGTCCTGACTTTC; v_call: TRBV7-6; j_call: TRBJ2-6; cdr3_length: 17; clone_size: -; d_call: -
cdr3_aa: CACLRDTRGNTEAFF; cdr3_nt: TGTGCCTGCCTACGGGATACGCGCGGGAACACTGAAGCTTTCTTT; v_call: TRBV2; j_call: TRBJ1-1; cdr3_length: 15; clone_size: -; d_call: -
cdr3_aa: CAISGGLIPGELFF; cdr3_nt: TGTGCCATCAGTGGGGGCCTGATACCCGGGGAGCTGTTTTTT; v_call: TRBV10-3; j_call: TRBJ2-2; cdr3_length: 14; clone_size: few; d_call: -
cdr3_aa: CASSQDGQGVYSNQPQHF; cdr3_nt: TGCGCCAGCAGCCAGGATGGACAGGGGGTGTATAGCAATCAGCCCCAGCATTTT; v_call: TRBV4-1; j_call: TRBJ1-5; cdr3_length: 18; clone_size: -; d_call: TRBD1
cdr3_aa: CASMSPEWVNSPLHF; cdr3_nt: TGCGCCAGCATGAGCCCGGAGTGGGTTAATTCACCCCTCCACTTT; v_call: TRBV10-2; j_call: TRBJ1-6; cdr3_length: 15; clone_size: -; d_call: -
cdr3_aa: CASGWGAARNEQFF; cdr3_nt: TGTGCCAGCGGGTGGGGCGCTGCCCGCAATGAGCAGTTCTTC; v_call: TRBV6-5; j_call: TRBJ2-1; cdr3_length: 14; clone_size: few; d_call: -